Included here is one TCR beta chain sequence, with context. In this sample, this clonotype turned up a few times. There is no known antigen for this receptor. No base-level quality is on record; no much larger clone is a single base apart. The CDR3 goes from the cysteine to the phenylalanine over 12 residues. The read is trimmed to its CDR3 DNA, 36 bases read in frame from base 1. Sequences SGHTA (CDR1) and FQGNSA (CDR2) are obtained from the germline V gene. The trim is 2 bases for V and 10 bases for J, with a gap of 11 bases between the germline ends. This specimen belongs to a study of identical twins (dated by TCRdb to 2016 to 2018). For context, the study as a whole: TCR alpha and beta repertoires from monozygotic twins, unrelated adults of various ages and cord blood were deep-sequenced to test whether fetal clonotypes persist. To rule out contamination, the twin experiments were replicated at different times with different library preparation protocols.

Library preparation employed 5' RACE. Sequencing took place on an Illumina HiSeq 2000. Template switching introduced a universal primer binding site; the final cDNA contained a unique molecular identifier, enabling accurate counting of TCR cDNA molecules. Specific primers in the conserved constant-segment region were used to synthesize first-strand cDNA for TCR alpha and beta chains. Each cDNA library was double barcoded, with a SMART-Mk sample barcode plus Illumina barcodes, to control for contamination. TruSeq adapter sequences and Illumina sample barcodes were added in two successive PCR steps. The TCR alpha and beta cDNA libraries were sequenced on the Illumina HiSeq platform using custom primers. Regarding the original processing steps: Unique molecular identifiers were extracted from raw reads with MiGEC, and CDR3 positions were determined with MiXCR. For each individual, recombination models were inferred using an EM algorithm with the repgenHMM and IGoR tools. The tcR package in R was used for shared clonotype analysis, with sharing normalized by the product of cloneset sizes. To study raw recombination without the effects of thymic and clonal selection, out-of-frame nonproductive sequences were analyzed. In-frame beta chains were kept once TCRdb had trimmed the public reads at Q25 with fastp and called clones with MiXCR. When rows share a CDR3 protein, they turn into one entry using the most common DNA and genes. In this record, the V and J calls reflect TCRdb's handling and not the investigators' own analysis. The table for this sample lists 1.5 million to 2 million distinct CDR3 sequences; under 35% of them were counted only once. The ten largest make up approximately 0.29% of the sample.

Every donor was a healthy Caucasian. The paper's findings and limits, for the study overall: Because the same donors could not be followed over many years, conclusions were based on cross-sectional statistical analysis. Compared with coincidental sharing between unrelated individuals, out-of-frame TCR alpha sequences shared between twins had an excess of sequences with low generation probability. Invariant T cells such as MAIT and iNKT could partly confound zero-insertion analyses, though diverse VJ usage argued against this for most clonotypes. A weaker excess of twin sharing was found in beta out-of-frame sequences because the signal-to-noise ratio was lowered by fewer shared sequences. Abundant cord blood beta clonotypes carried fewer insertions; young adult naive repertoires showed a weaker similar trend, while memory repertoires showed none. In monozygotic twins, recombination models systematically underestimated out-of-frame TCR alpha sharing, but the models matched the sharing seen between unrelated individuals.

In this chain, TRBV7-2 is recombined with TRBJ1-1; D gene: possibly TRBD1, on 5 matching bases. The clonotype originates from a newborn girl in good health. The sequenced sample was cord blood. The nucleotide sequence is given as TGTGCCAGCAGCTTATGGCAGGGCAGAGCTTTCTTT. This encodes CASSLWQGRAFF.